The TCR beta chain described here comes from a study of shared clonotypes between healthy human individuals. Study-wide points: The authors expected sequencing depth to affect clonotype sharing among donors.

The ends were cut back, 10 bases at V and 4 bases at J, with 15 bases in the middle. Germline-derived CDR1 and CDR2 are SEHNR and FQNEAQ (reference sequence). CDR3 length: 13 residues. An even split of each subset's genomic DNA across several immunoSEQ plates was performed. TCRdb's copy holds only in-frame clones and misses some; the assay was immunoSEQ multiplex PCR. This sample carries about 2 million clones, over 85% of them seen once, and the ten largest clones take roughly 1%. Terminally differentiated effector memory CD45RA+ cells were excluded by CCR7 positive selection of CD45RO-negative cells. Adult donors, all healthy and HIV-negative, had no recent acute infections or vaccinations. Of note for this clone: Its antigen remains unknown.

The sample taken for sequencing was naive CD8+ T cells sorted from blood. The V call is TRBV7-9, the J call TRBJ2-3; D is ambiguous. The sequence was collected from a man between 18 and 35 years old in good health. For the CDR3, the DNA is TGTGCCAACTCCCACTTGCCGGCAGATACGCAGTATTTT. Its protein is CANSHLPADTQYF.